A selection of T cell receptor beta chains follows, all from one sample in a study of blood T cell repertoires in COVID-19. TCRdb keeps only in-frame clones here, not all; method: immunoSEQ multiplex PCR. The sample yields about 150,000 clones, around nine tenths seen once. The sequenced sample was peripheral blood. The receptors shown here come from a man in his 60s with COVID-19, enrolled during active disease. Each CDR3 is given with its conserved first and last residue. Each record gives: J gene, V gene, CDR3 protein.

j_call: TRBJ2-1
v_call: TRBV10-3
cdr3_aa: CAISEDRGYNEQFF

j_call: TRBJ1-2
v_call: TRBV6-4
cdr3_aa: CASSQNRGGGYTF

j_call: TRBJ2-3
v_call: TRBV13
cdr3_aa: CASSLGLALDTQYF

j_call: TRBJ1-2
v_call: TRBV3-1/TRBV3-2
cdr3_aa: CASSQAWSGYGYTF

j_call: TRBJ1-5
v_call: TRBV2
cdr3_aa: CASSALTGSNQPQHF

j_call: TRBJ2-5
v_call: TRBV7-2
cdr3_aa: CASSPRGVLAKETQYF

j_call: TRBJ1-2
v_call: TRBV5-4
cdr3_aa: CASNSRDRVGGYTF

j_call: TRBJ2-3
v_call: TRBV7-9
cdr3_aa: CASRYRVTDTQYF

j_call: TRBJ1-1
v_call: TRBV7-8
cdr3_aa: CASRSETIMNTEAFF

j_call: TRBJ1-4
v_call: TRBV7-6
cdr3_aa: CASSNWDRKDEKLFF

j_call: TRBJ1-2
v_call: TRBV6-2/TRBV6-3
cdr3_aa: CASSLLPGQGYGYTF

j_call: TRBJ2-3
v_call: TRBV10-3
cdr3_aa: CAISDDGLPIRTQYF

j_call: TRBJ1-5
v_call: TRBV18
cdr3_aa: CASSPSQGGDQPQHF

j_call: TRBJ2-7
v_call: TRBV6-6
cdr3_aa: CASSPPTGAEQYF

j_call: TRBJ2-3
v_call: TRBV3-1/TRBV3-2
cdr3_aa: CASSLGQGGDTQYF

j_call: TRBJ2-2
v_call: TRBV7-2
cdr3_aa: CASSLSSYGGELFF

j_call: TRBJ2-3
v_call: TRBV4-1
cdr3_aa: CASSPTSGGSTDTQYF

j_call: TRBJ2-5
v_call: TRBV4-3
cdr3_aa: CASSQGTGEETQYF

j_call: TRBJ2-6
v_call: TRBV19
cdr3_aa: CASSAAGANVLTF

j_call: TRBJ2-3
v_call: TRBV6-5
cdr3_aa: CASSYSGGAQDTQYF

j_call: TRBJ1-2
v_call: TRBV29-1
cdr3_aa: CSVIQGASNYGYTF

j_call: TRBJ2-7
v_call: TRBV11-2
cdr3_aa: CASTNWDRTYEQYF

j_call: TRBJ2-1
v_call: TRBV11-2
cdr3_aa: CASSSGLVGSYNEQFF

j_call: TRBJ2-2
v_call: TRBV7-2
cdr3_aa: CASRSGGAPNTGELFF

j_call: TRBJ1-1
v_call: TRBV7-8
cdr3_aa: CASSLGRDRVAAFF

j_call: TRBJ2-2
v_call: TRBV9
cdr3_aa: CASSARAVGTGELFF

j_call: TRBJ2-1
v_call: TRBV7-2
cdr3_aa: CASSFSSGTSSFF

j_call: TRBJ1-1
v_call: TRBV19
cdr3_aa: CASSIPVPNTEAFF

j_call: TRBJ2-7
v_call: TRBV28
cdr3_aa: CASSLSQGVGEQYF

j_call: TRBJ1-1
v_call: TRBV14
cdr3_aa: CASSQIRTGPRKVNTEAFF

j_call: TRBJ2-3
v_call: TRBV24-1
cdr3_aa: CATSPGRGTTDTQYF

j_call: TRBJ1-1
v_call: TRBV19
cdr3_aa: CASRTTSNTEAFF

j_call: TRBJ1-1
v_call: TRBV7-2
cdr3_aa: CASSPQGPDTEAFF

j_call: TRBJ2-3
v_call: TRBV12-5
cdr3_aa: CASGSGTGRADTQYF

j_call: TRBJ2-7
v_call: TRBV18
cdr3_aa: CASSNSTGVFYEQYF

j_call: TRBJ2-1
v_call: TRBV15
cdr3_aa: CATSMRQGNNEQFF

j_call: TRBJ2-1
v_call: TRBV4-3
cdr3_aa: CASSQDLRDRLYNEQFF

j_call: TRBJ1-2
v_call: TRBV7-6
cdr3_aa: CASSPGQANYGYTF

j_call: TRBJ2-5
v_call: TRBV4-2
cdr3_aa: CASSQGGAGNPETQYF

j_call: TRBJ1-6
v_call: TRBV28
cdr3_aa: CASSFENSPLHF

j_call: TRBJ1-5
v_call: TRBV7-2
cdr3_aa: CASSAGQERNQPQHF

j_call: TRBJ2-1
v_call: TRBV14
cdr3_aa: CASSPDRGSYNEQFF

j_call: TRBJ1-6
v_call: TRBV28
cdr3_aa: CASTPGGSYNSPLHF

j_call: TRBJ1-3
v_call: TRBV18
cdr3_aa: CASSPPSGAGNTIYF

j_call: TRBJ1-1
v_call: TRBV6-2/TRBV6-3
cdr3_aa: CASSKQTGGLSTEAFF

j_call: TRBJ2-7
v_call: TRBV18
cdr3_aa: CASSPLQSGEQYF

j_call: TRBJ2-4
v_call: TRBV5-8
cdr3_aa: CASSLAGGGVNIQYF

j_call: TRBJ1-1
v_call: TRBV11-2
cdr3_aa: CASRPTGAANTEAFF

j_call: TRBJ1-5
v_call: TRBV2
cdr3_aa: CASTGGGYQPQHF

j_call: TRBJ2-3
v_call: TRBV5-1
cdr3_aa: CASSADSRGTDTQYF

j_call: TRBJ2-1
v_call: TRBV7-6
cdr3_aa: CASSLVSRDSPLEQFF

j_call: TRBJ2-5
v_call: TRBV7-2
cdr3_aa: CASSRNGGAYETQYF

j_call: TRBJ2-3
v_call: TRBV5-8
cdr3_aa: CASRSLGDTQYF